The entry below gives a single T cell receptor (beta chain) sequence along with its context. CDR3 length: 18 residues. V was clipped by 0 bases and J by 7 bases; unmatched bases: 13. CDR1 SGHTA and CDR2 FQGNSA come from the germline V gene. This entry is derived from a study of blood T cell repertoires in COVID-19. In the study overall: The United States, Italy and Spain provided the acute and convalescent COVID-19 samples. Nucleic acid was either cDNA or gDNA, and it came from T cells, B-cell-depleted T cells, or PBMCs.

Only in-frame clones appear in the TCRdb table, and some are missing; sequencing was by immunoSEQ multiplex PCR. The data contain more than 150,000 clones, roughly 84% of them singletons. Sequenced input: peripheral blood. The receptor comes from a man between 45 and 60 years old with active or convalescent COVID-19. The chain links TRBV7-2 to TRBJ2-3; 10 positions agree with TRBD2. As DNA, the CDR3 is TGTGCCAGCAGCTTAGCCGTGGCCGTTCCAGCGGGAGGGCATACGCAGTATTTT. Translation gives CASSLAVAVPAGGHTQYF.